This T cell receptor beta chain was sequenced for a study of blood T cell repertoires in COVID-19. TCRdb keeps only in-frame clones here, not all; method: immunoSEQ multiplex PCR. Among some 190,000 clones listed, 76% were seen once. Participants were aged roughly 18 to 89 years from some 24 US areas. Participant reports of clinical history set cohort assignment. Germline CDR1 reads LNHDA; CDR2 reads SQIVND (reference sequence). The junction had 13 bases not matched to a gene; V was cut back by 10 bases and J by 5 bases. This CDR3 is 15 amino acids long. The chain is built from TRBV19 and TRBJ2-5, with 10 positions matching TRBD2. This TCR was sampled from a woman aged 50 to 65 with acute COVID-19. The sample comprised PBMCs or T cells enriched from blood (not recorded which). The CDR3 sequence: CATSLGTSVRETQYF. Written as DNA, the CDR3 is TGTGCCACTAGCTTGGGGACTAGCGTTCGGGAGACCCAGTACTTC.